The clone carrying this T cell receptor (beta chain) occurred once. The entry originates in a study of blood T cell repertoires in COVID-19. Study details: Material from acute and convalescent COVID-19 was sourced from the United States, Italy and Spain.

V dropped 4 bases and J dropped 2 bases, with 12 bases sitting between them. Per the germline V gene, CDR1 is LNHDA and CDR2 is SQIVND (reference sequence). There are 15 residues in the CDR3. TCRdb keeps only in-frame clones here, not all; method: immunoSEQ multiplex PCR. In the table there are 150,000 to 200,000 clones, roughly nine tenths of which are singletons. Sequenced material: peripheral blood. The chain links TRBV19 to TRBJ1-5, with a weak D call TRBD1 (5 bases). This sequence was found in a human donor in a cohort sampled during active COVID-19. Here the CDR3 reads CASSTHGGGNQPQHF. For the CDR3, the DNA is TGTGCCAGTAGTACCCACGGGGGGGGCAATCAGCCCCAGCATTTT.